These 19 T cell receptor beta chains were all obtained from the same sample, sequenced in a study of cytomegalovirus exposure and HLA in healthy donors. The PCR used 60 Vbeta and 13 Jbeta primers. The repertoire was sequenced with immunoSEQ multiplex PCR; TCRdb's copy has only in-frame clones and lacks some. The sample lists some 140,000 clones, roughly 70% occurring once. The source material was PBMCs. Every receptor here comes from a man aged 30 to 39 in good health and CMV-seronegative.

The chain couples TRBV18 to TRBJ2-2, with TRBD1 matching 8 bases. The junction had 2 bases not matched to a gene; V was cut back by 0 bases and J by 2 bases. Germline V gene sequence: CDR1 KGHSH, CDR2 LQKENI. CDR3 length: 16 amino acids. CDR3 sequence (DNA): TGTGCCAGCTCACCACCGGGACAGGATAACACCGGGGAGCTGTTTTTT. Protein product: CASSPPGQDNTGELFF.

V usage is TRBV27 and J usage is TRBJ2-2, with 7 bases that match TRBD1. The trim removed 6 bases at V and 7 bases at J, leaving 5 bases unmatched. Germline CDR1 reads MNHEY; CDR2 reads SMNVEV (reference sequence). This CDR3 has 13 amino acids. The DNA for the CDR3 is TGTGCCAGCAGCCCAACAGGGGACGGGGAGCTGTTTTTT. This sequence encodes CASSPTGDGELFF.

The rearrangement uses TRBV6-1 and TRBJ2-1; possibly TRBD1 for D (8 bases). The CDR3 is 14 residues long. Looked up from germline, CDR1 is MNHNS and CDR2 is SASEGT. V was clipped by 3 bases and J by 7 bases, with 13 bases between them. The CDR3 loop reads CASSDRGRGNEQFF. The CDR3 coding sequence is TGTGCCAGCAGTGACAGGGGGCGGGGGAATGAGCAGTTCTTC.

The rearrangement joins TRBV28 to TRBJ1-5; 8 bases fit TRBD1. Trimming removed 0 bases from V and 7 bases from J; junction bases left unmatched: 8. Per the germline V gene, CDR1 is MDHEN and CDR2 is SYDVKM. CDR3 length: 16 residues. The CDR3 reads CASSLWRSQGGQPQHF. In DNA form, the CDR3 reads TGTGCCAGCAGTTTATGGCGTTCACAGGGGGGCCAGCCCCAGCATTTT.

DNA for the CDR3: TGTGCCAGCAGTAAACAGGGGGCGCAGACTGAAGCTTTCTTT. Encoded protein: CASSKQGAQTEAFF. The genes are TRBV6-6 and TRBJ1-1, with 9 bases fitting TRBD1. This CDR3 has 14 residues. The V gene end was trimmed by 5 bases and the J gene end by 5 bases; junction bases not matched to a gene: 6. The germline CDR1 and CDR2 sequences are MNHNY and SVGAGI (reference sequence).

As regards this clone: The CDR3 end shows no conserved phenylalanine or tryptophan, and so a read error is likely. The chain recombines TRBV6-5 with TRBJ1-2; tentatively, D is TRBD1 (6 bases). The CDR3 spans 14 residues. The ends were cut back, 0 bases at V and 7 bases at J, with 12 bases in the middle. Germline CDR1 is MNHEY and CDR2 is SVGAGI. The CDR3: CASSYSGGHSGYTV. The CDR3 coding sequence is TGTGCCAGCAGTTACTCTGGGGGCCACTCTGGCTACACCGTC.

This clone has just a few counts. The chain recombines TRBV30 with TRBJ2-3, with TRBD1 matching 11 bases. This CDR3 spans 17 amino acids. Looked up from germline, CDR1 is GTSNPN and CDR2 is SVGIG (reference sequence). Trimming removed 2 bases from V and 2 bases from J; junction bases left unmatched: 9. The CDR3 nucleotides are TGTGCCTGGAGTCCCGGGACAGGGGGTCTGTACACAGATACGCAGTATTTT. Amino acid sequence: CAWSPGTGGLYTDTQYF. Looking up the rest from reference TRBV30 and TRBJ2-3 gives the full variable domain: SQTIHQWPATLVQPVGSPLSLECTVEGTSNPNLYWYRQAAGRGLQLLFYSVGIGQISSEVPQNLSASRPQDRQFILSSKKLLLSDSGFYLCAWSPGTGGLYTDTQYFGPGTRLTVL.

This sequence joins TRBV6-5 and TRBJ2-4; tentatively, D is TRBD2 (6 bases). The V gene lost 6 bases and the J gene lost 7 bases, with 13 bases spanning the gap. In germline, CDR1 is MNHEY, CDR2 SVGAGI. The CDR3 extends over 13 amino acids. The CDR3 sequence is CASSPGTSNIQYF. CDR3 sequence (DNA): TGTGCCAGCAGCCCCGGGACTTCTAACATTCAGTACTTC.

The gene calls are TRBV9 and TRBJ2-7; 7 positions agree with TRBD1. Germline CDR1 is SGDLS and CDR2 is YYNGEE. This CDR3 contains 16 residues. V lost 2 bases and J lost 1; bases outside the gene matches: 9. CDR3 protein: CASSVGHTGASYEQYF. CDR3 DNA sequence: TGTGCCAGCAGCGTGGGCCATACAGGGGCGTCCTACGAGCAGTACTTC.

Only one count was recorded for this clone. The chain couples TRBV10-1 to TRBJ1-6, with D possibly TRBD1 on 6 matching bases. The germline gives CDR1 WNHNN, CDR2 SYGVQD (reference sequence). The CDR3 spans 14 residues. Trimming left V 6 bases short and J 6 bases short, with 12 bases between. CDR3: CASRADRRNSPLHF. The CDR3 nucleotides read TGCGCCAGCAGGGCGGACAGACGTAATTCACCCCTCCACTTT.

The chain combines TRBV7-9 with TRBJ2-7, with D perhaps TRBD2 (6 bases). Germline CDR1 and CDR2: SEHNR and FQNEAQ (reference sequence). There are 13 residues in the CDR3. V shed 3 bases and J shed 4 bases, with 10 bases lying between them. Here the CDR3 DNA reads TGTGCCAGCAGCTTTTCGAGCGGGTACGAGCAGTACTTC. Translated, it gives CASSFSSGYEQYF.

V is TRBV29-1 and J is TRBJ2-5; the match to TRBD2 covers 7 bases. The DNA end is a closer match to TRBJ2-7, so the J assignment may be wrong. Germline V gives CDR1 SQVTM, CDR2 ANQGSEA. There are 13 residues in the CDR3. As DNA, the CDR3 is TGCAGTATTGGGGGGGATTACTCCTACGAGCAGTACTTC. It specifies CSIGGDYSYEQYF.

The V and J genes are TRBV6-6 and TRBJ1-1; D call uncertain. From germline, CDR1 is MNHNY and CDR2 SVGAGI (reference sequence). CDR3 length: 14 residues. The V and J ends lost 0 bases and 1 base respectively, with 6 bases between them. The CDR3, as DNA: TGTGCCAGCAGTTACTCGGGAGAGAACACTGAAGCTTTCTTT. As protein: CASSYSGENTEAFF.

The chain carries TRBV11-2 and TRBJ1-2; D gene uncertain. The ends were cut back, 5 bases at V and 5 bases at J, with 15 bases in the middle. The CDR3 length is 14 residues. In germline, CDR1 is SGHAT, CDR2 FQNNGV. The CDR3 bases are TGTGCCAGCAGCCAGACTAGGTCGATATATGGCTACACCTTC. Protein: CASSQTRSIYGYTF. Using reference TRBV11-2 and TRBJ1-2 for the parts outside the CDR3, the full variable domain is EAGVAQSPRYKIIEKRQSVAFWCNPISGHATLYWYQQILGQGPKLLIQFQNNGVVDDSQLPKDRFSAERLKGVDSTLKIQPAKLEDSAVYLCASSQTRSIYGYTFGSGTRLTVV.

The DNA for the CDR3 is TGTGCCAGCTCACCATTGCTACAGGGGCAGTACTTC. Amino acids: CASSPLLQGQYF. The chain couples TRBV18 to TRBJ2-5, with 7 bases identical to TRBD1. The germline V gene encodes CDR1 KGHSH and CDR2 LQKENI. This CDR3 has 12 residues. Unmatched junction bases numbered 5, after V lost 2 bases and J lost 11 bases.

V usage is TRBV18 and J usage is TRBJ2-2; D is possibly TRBD1 (6 bases). Germline assignment: CDR1 KGHSH and CDR2 LQKENI. Trimming pared 0 bases from V and 3 bases from J, leaving 8 bases between. The CDR3 is made up of 15 amino acids. CDR3 DNA sequence: TGTGCCAGCTCACCACCGGGACAAGACACCGGGGAGCTGTTTTTT. The encoded protein is CASSPPGQDTGELFF. Variable domain in full (rest from reference TRBV18 and TRBJ2-2): NAGVMQNPRHLVRRRGQEARLRCSPMKGHSHVYWYRQLPEEGLKFMVYLQKENIIDESGMPKERFSAEFPKEGPSILRIQQVVRGDSAAYFCASSPPGQDTGELFFGEGSRLTVL.

The chain employs TRBV28 and TRBJ1-1; D remains unclear. Germline CDR1 MDHEN, CDR2 SYDVKM. The V and J ends lost 3 bases and 8 bases respectively, with 7 bases between them. The CDR3 runs 11 residues. In DNA form, the CDR3 reads TGTGCCAGCAGTTTCGGACTGGAAGCTTTCTTT. Residues: CASSFGLEAFF.

This clone was counted once. The CDR3 sequence: CASSFGGGSPLHF. In DNA form, the CDR3 reads TGTGCCAGCAGCTTTGGGGGGGGGTCACCCCTCCACTTT. The chain is built from TRBV5-8 and TRBJ1-6; weak D call: TRBD1 (5 bases). This CDR3 region has 13 residues. Per the germline V gene, CDR1 is SGHTS and CDR2 is YDEGEE. Trimming removed 2 bases at V and 10 bases at J, with 10 bases between.

The V call is TRBV6-1, the J call TRBJ1-4; no clear D gene. The germline V gene encodes CDR1 MNHNS and CDR2 SASEGT. This CDR3 has 15 residues. V was pared by 2 bases and J by 0 bases, with 7 bases between. CDR3 coding DNA: TGTGCCAGCAGTGAAAAAAGCCCAACTAATGAAAAACTGTTTTTT. As protein: CASSEKSPTNEKLFF.